This TCR beta chain is from a study of blood T cell repertoires in COVID-19. Across the study: Acute and convalescent COVID-19 specimens originated in the United States, Italy and Spain. The analysed material was cDNA or gDNA that came from T cells, B-cell-depleted T cells, or PBMCs.

Original analysis: By means of reference gene primer amplification, nucleated cell counts were estimated. Clones were read by immunoSEQ multiplex PCR, and TCRdb kept only the in-frame ones, dropping some. Clone size and V and J calls were adopted from that table, with D and trimming inferred from the DNA. Among about 300,000 clones listed, approximately 83% were seen once. V shed 0 bases and J shed 6 bases, with 16 bases lying between them. Germline V CDR1 and CDR2: SGHNT, YYREEE (reference sequence). CDR3 length: 16 residues. The sequence was collected from a human donor in a cohort sampled during active COVID-19. The rearrangement links TRBV5-4 to TRBJ2-1; D may be TRBD2 (5 bases). Input material: peripheral blood. The CDR3 region has the DNA TGTGCCAGCAGCTTGGCAGCGGTAACGTTCTCCAATGAGCAGTTCTTC. This translates into CASSLAAVTFSNEQFF.